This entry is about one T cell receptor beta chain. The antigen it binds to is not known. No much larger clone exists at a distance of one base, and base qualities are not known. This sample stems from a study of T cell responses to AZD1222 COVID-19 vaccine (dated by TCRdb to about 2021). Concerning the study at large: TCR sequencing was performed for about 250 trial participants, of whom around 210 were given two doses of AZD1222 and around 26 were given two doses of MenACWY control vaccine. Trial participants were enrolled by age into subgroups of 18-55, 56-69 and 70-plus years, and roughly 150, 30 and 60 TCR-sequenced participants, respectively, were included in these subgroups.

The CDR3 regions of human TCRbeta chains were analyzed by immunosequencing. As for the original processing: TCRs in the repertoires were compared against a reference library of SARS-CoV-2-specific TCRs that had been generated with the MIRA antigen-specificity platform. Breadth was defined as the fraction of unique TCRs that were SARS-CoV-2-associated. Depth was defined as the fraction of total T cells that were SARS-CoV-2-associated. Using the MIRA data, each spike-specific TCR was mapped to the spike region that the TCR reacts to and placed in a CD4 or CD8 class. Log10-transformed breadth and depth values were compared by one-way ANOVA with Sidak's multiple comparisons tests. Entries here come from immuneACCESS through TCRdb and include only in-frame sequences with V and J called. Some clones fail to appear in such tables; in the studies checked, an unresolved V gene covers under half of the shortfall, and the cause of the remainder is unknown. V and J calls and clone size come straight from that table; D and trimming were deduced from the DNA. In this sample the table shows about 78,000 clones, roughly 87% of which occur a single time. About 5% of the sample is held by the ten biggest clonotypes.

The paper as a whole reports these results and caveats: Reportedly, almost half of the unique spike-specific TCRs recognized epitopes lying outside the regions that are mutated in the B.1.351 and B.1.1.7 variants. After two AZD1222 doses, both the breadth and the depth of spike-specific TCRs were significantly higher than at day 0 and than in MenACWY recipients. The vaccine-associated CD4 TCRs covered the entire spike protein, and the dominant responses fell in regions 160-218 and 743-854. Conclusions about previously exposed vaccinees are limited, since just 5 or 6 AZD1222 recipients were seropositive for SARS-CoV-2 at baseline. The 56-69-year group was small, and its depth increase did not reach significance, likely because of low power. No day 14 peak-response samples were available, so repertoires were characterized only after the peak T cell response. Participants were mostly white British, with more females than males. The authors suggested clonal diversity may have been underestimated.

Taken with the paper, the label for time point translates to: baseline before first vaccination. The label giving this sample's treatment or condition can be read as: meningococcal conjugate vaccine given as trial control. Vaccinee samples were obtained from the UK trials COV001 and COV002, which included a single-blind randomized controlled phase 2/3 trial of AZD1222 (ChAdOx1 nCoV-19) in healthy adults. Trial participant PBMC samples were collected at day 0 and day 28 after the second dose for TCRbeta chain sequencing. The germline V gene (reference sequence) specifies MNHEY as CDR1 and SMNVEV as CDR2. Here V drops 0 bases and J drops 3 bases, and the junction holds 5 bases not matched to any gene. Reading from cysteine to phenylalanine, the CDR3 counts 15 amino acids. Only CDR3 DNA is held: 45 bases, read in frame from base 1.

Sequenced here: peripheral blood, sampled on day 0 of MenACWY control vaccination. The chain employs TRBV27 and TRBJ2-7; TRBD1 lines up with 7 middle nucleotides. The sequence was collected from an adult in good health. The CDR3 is CASSLSTGVIYEQYF. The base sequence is TGTGCCAGCAGTTTATCCACAGGGGTCATCTACGAGCAGTACTTC.